A single sample gave rise to the 23 T cell receptor beta chains below, sequenced in a study of cytomegalovirus exposure and HLA in healthy donors. In the PCR, 60 Vbeta and 13 Jbeta primers were used. Using immunoSEQ multiplex PCR, the repertoire was profiled, and TCRdb retains in-frame clones only, with some absent. The sample contains around 170,000 clones, about three quarters of which appear only once. Material: PBMCs. The receptor source for this set is a woman aged 45-65 years in good health and CMV-seropositive.

The chain uses TRBV28 and TRBJ1-1; no reliable D call. Trimming left V 2 bases short and J 5 bases short, with 12 bases between. CDR3 length: 14 residues. In germline, CDR1 is MDHEN, CDR2 SYDVKM. DNA for the CDR3: TGTGCCAGCAGTTTAGAGGTACGCCTGACTGAAGCTTTCTTT. Translation gives CASSLEVRLTEAFF.

The sample holds one count of this clone. This chain uses TRBV7-9 with TRBJ2-5; TRBD1 is a possible D gene (6 bases). Germline lookup yields CDR1 SEHNR and CDR2 FQNEAQ (reference sequence). V was trimmed by 0 bases and J by 5 bases, leaving 10 bases between them. CDR3 length: 14 amino acids. The CDR3 DNA is TGTGCCAGCAGCTTAGCGGGGGCTCGGGAGACCCAGTACTTC. It is translated as CASSLAGARETQYF.

The genes are TRBV28 and TRBJ2-1, with TRBD2 matching over 9 bases. This CDR3 is 17 amino acids long. Germline loops: CDR1 MDHEN, CDR2 SYDVKM. The trim removed 2 bases at V and 5 bases at J, leaving 10 bases unmatched. As DNA, the CDR3 is TGTGCCAGCAGTTTAGGGTTTCTAGCGGGGACCGACAATGAGCAGTTCTTC. It translates to CASSLGFLAGTDNEQFF. Complete variable domain (other parts from reference TRBV28 and TRBJ2-1): DVKVTQSSRYLVKRTGEKVFLECVQDMDHENMFWYRQDPGLGLRLIYFSYDVKMKEKGDIPEGYSVSREKKERFSLILESASTNQTSMYLCASSLGFLAGTDNEQFFGPGTRLTVL.

This sequence joins TRBV11-3 and TRBJ1-3; 10 positions match TRBD1. Germline CDR1 and CDR2: SGHNT and YENEEA. Trimming removed 0 bases from V and 7 bases from J; junction bases left unmatched: 6. The CDR3 length is 16 residues. The CDR3 bases are TGTGCCAGCAGCTTAGACTCCGGGACAGGGGTCAACACCATATATTTT. This codes for CASSLDSGTGVNTIYF.

This clone appeared a few times. The chain employs TRBV7-9 and TRBJ1-4; 9 bases line up with TRBD1. The CDR3 contains 13 residues. The V and J ends lost 4 bases and 11 bases, in that order; junction bases with no gene match: 5. Germline V gives CDR1 SEHNR, CDR2 FQNEAQ (reference sequence). The CDR3 here is CASSSGTGSKLFF. The CDR3 DNA is TGTGCCAGCAGCTCCGGGACAGGGAGTAAACTGTTTTTT.

The chain employs TRBV10-3 and TRBJ2-5; 10 bases align to TRBD1. Germline-derived CDR1 and CDR2 are ENHRY and SYGVKD. The CDR3 extends over 15 amino acids. V shed 2 bases and J 5 bases; nucleotides not matched to a gene: 5. As DNA, the CDR3 is TGTGCCATCAGTGAGAGACAGGGGGCAGGGGAGACCCAGTACTTC. Its translation: CAISERQGAGETQYF.

The chain links TRBV27 to TRBJ2-1; 7 bases are a match to TRBD1. The CDR3 sequence is 19 residues long. Germline V gene lookup returns CDR1 MNHEY and CDR2 SMNVEV (reference sequence). After removal of 4 bases from V and 0 bases from J, the junction contained 15 bases not matched to a gene. The CDR3 reads CASSSVPGQFWGSYNEQFF. CDR3 nucleotides: TGTGCCAGCAGTTCCGTCCCGGGACAGTTTTGGGGCTCCTACAATGAGCAGTTCTTC.

The chain recombines TRBV2 with TRBJ2-3, with 12 bases matching TRBD2. Unmatched junction bases numbered 3, after V lost 0 bases and J lost 2 bases. CDR3 length equals 17 residues. Germline V gene lookup returns CDR1 SNHLY and CDR2 FYNNEI. The CDR3 is CASSEARLAGATDTQYF. The CDR3 nucleotides read TGTGCCAGCAGTGAAGCGAGACTAGCGGGGGCCACAGATACGCAGTATTTT.

V gene TRBV5-5 combines with J gene TRBJ2-7; no clear D gene. V was cut by 6 bases and J by 3 bases, with 10 bases left in between. Per germline, CDR1 SGHKS and CDR2 YYEKEE (reference sequence). The CDR3 is made up of 12 amino acids. The CDR3 reads CASTLSSYEQYF. The CDR3 DNA is TGTGCCAGCACCTTAAGTAGCTACGAGCAGTACTTC.

This chain joins TRBV7-3 and TRBJ2-6, with no clear D. Germline values: CDR1 SGHTA, CDR2 FQGTGA. Trimming shortened V by 5 bases and J by 0 bases, and 11 bases separated the two germline ends. CDR3 length: 16 residues. For the CDR3, the DNA is TGTGCCAGCAGCCCCAGTCCGGGCTCTGGGGCCAACGTCCTGACTTTC. The encoded protein is CASSPSPGSGANVLTF.

This chain joins TRBV4-3 and TRBJ1-1; D gene unclear. CDR1 and CDR2 (germline): LGHNA, YSLEER. The CDR3 sequence is 14 residues long. Trimming left V 1 base short and J 3 bases short, with 9 bases between. CDR3: CASSQVGGHTEAFF. CDR3 nucleotides: TGCGCCAGCAGCCAAGTGGGAGGACACACTGAAGCTTTCTTT.

This chain joins TRBV19 and TRBJ1-2; 9 nucleotides align to TRBD1. Germline CDR1 LNHDA, CDR2 SQIVND (reference sequence). The length of the CDR3 is 15 residues. With 7 bases clipped from V and 0 bases from J, the junction kept 6 bases outside the gene matches. CDR3 sequence (DNA): TGTGCCAGTAAAAACGGGGACAGGGCTAACTATGGCTACACCTTC. This gives the protein CASKNGDRANYGYTF.

The chain couples TRBV7-8 to TRBJ1-5; D is perhaps TRBD1 (5 bases). V was pared by 5 bases and J by 4 bases, with 15 bases between. Germline V CDR1 and CDR2: SGHVS, FQNEAQ. This CDR3 region has 15 residues. The CDR3 DNA reads TGTGCCAGCAGCCCCGGGGGGTCGGGGAATCAGCCCCAGCATTTT. It translates to CASSPGGSGNQPQHF.

The DNA for the CDR3 is TGTGCCAGCAGCGTGGGAGGGGGCTTTAATGAAAAACTGTTTTTT. Translated: CASSVGGGFNEKLFF. The chain has TRBV5-4 and TRBJ1-4; TRBD1 matches 7 bases. V was pared by 4 bases and J by 4 bases, with 7 bases of the junction left unmatched. Germline CDR1 SGHNT, CDR2 YYREEE (reference sequence). The CDR3 extends over 15 amino acids.

This clone was observed a handful of times. The chain combines TRBV11-2 with TRBJ1-1, with TRBD1 matching 7 bases. Germline-derived CDR1 and CDR2 are SGHAT and FQNNGV. The CDR3 loop spans 15 amino acids. V dropped 1 base and J dropped 3; count of bases not matched to a gene: 5. The CDR3 spells CASSLAEGADTEAFF. CDR3 bases: TGTGCCAGCAGCTTAGCTGAGGGGGCAGACACTGAAGCTTTCTTT.

This clone appeared once. V usage is TRBV10-2 and J usage is TRBJ2-5; 8 nucleotides agree with TRBD2. The trim removed 4 bases at V and 0 bases at J, leaving 7 bases unmatched. Germline values: CDR1 WSHSY, CDR2 SAAADI. The CDR3 sequence is 16 residues long. The chain's CDR3 is CASSGRGGGNQETQYF. CDR3 nucleotide sequence: TGCGCCAGCAGTGGGAGGGGCGGGGGGAACCAAGAGACCCAGTACTTC.

This chain connects TRBV7-9 to TRBJ2-1; TRBD2 agrees at 7 bases. The V gene end was trimmed by 1 base and the J gene end by 4 bases; junction bases not matched to a gene: 1. The CDR3 consists of 14 residues. CDR1 and CDR2 (germline): SEHNR, FQNEAQ (reference sequence). CDR3 sequence: CASSLGGGYNEQFF. The CDR3 DNA reads TGTGCCAGCAGCTTAGGGGGGGGGTACAATGAGCAGTTCTTC.

On this clone: A junction boundary mismatches the germline segment, possibly from a read error. V usage is TRBV4-3 and J usage is TRBJ1-3; unclear D gene. CDR1 is LGHNA, CDR2 YSLEER, per germline. CDR3 length: 13 residues. The CDR3 nucleotides read TGCGCCAGCGGCCAAGATCGGGGAAACACCATATATTTT. Translating gives CASGQDRGNTIYF.

The chain is built from TRBV5-4 and TRBJ1-1; 9 bases agree with TRBD1. CDR3 length equals 15 residues. Germline assignment: CDR1 SGHNT and CDR2 YYREEE (reference sequence). J lost 4 bases, V lost 2 bases, and 6 bases had no gene match. CDR3 DNA: TGTGCCAGCAGCTTCCCGGGACAGGGTGGCACTGAAGCTTTCTTT. Translated: CASSFPGQGGTEAFF.

In DNA, the CDR3 is TGTGCCAGCCGGGGGAACCTCCAAGAGACCCAGTACTTC. Its protein product is CASRGNLQETQYF. The J gene is TRBJ2-5, the V gene TRBV6-5; a possible D gene is TRBD2 (6 bases). The CDR3 has 13 amino acids. Germline-derived CDR1 and CDR2 are MNHEY and SVGAGI. V lost 8 bases to trimming and J lost 1 base, with 11 bases between them.

The chain employs TRBV9 and TRBJ1-2; TRBD1 matches at 9 bases. Trimming cost V 4 bases and J 2 bases; bases outside gene matches: 6. Germline V gene data show CDR1 as SGDLS and CDR2 as YYNGEE. CDR3 length: 15 amino acids. Here the CDR3 DNA reads TGTGCCAGCAGCACAACGACAGGGGGGAACTATGGCTACACCTTC. It is translated as CASSTTTGGNYGYTF.

The chain employs TRBV5-4 and TRBJ2-1; 13 bases align to TRBD2. The V and J ends lost 4 bases and 4 bases, in that order; junction bases with no gene match: 2. Germline V gene sequence: CDR1 SGHNT, CDR2 YYREEE (reference sequence). The CDR3 spans 15 residues. The CDR3 is CASSETSGGYNEQFF. The CDR3 nucleotides are TGTGCCAGCAGCGAGACTAGCGGGGGGTACAATGAGCAGTTCTTC.

The chain employs TRBV4-1 and TRBJ2-1; 7 bases are shared with TRBD2. CDR3 length equals 18 residues. Germline V gives CDR1 MGHRA, CDR2 YSYEKL. V dropped 1 base and J dropped 8; count of bases not matched to a gene: 17. CDR3 DNA sequence: TGCGCCAGCAGCCAAGGGGTGATCCGGAGCGGGGAGCGAGATGAGCAGTTCTTC. Its translation is CASSQGVIRSGERDEQFF.